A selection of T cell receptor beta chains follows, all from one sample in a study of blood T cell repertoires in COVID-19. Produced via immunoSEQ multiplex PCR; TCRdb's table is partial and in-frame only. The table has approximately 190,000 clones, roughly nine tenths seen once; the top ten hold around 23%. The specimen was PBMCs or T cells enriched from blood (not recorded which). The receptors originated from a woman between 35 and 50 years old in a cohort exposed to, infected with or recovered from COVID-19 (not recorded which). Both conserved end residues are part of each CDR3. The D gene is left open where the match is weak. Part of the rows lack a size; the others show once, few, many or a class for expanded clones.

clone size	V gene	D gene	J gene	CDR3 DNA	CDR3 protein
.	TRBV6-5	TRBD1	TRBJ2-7	TGTGCCAGCAGTTACCGGCAGGGGGCCTACGAGCAGTACTTC	CASSYRQGAYEQYF
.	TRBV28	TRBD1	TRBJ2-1	TGTGCCAGCAGTTTGCGAGGACAGGGCTTCTACAATGAGCAGTTCTTC	CASSLRGQGFYNEQFF
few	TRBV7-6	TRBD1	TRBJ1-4	TGTGCCAGCAGCTTAGAGGGGGCGACTAATGAAAAACTGTTTTTT	CASSLEGATNEKLFF
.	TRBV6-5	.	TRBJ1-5	TGTGCCAGCAAAGCGGGTCATAGCAATCAGCCCCAGCATTTT	CASKAGHSNQPQHF
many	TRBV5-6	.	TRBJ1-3	TGTGCCAGCAGCGCGTGGGAGGGCGGAAACACCATATATTTT	CASSAWEGGNTIYF
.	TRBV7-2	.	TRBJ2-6	TGTGCCAGCAGCTTATCCCAGTCTGGGGCCAACGTCCTGACTTTC	CASSLSQSGANVLTF
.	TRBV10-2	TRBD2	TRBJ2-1	TGCGCCAGCAACCTAGCGGTTGGGAATGAGCAGTTCTTC	CASNLAVGNEQFF
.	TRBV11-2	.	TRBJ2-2	TGTGCCAGCAACTGGGAGACCGGGGAGCTGTTTTTT	CASNWETGELFF
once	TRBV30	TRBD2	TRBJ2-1	TGTGCCTGGAGAGCGGGATACAATGAGCAGTTCTTC	CAWRAGYNEQFF
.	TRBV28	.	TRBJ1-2	TGTGCCAGCAGTGGAGAACTCCGGTGGGGCTACACCTTC	CASSGELRWGYTF
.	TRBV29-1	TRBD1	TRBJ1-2	TGCAGCGTTGAAGATCCTTCTTGGGGGCGGGACAGAATTTACTATGGCTACACCTTC	CSVEDPSWGRDRIYYGYTF
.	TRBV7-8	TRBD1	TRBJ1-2	TGTGCCAGCAGCTTCGACGACAGGGGGCAGTACTATGGCTACACCTTC	CASSFDDRGQYYGYTF
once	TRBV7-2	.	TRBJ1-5	TGTGCCAGCAGCCTCCCGGGGGTATCGCAGCCCCAGCATTTT	CASSLPGVSQPQHF
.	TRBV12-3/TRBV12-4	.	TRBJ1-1	TGTGCCAGCAGTCAAGGAGAGTCTGAAGCTTTCTTT	CASSQGESEAFF
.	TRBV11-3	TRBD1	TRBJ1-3	TGTGCCAGCAGCTTCAGGGGGCAAGCTGGAAACACCATATATTTT	CASSFRGQAGNTIYF
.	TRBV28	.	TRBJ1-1	TGTGCCAGCAGTTCTCTCGTTTTATTTGTTTTCTTT	CASSSLVLFVFF
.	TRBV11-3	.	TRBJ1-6	TGTGCCAGCAGCTTAGTATTGGGTAGCACCTATAATTCACCCCTCCACTTT	CASSLVLGSTYNSPLHF
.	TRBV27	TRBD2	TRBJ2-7	TGTGCCAGCAGTTTAACGGGAGGTTTTTACGAGCAGTACTTC	CASSLTGGFYEQYF
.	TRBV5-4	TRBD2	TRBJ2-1	TGTGCCAGCAGCTTGACGGGAGGTGAGCAGTTCTTC	CASSLTGGEQFF
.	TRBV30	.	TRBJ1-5	TGTGCCTGGAGTGTCCGTTTCAATCAGCCCCAGCATTTT	CAWSVRFNQPQHF
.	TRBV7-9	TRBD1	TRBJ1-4	TGTGCCAGCAGCTTAGCCCAGGGGGGACAGGGCAATGAAAAACTGTTTTTT	CASSLAQGGQGNEKLFF
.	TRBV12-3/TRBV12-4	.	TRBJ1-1	TGTGCCAGCACTCTTCTGAACACTGAAGCTTTCTTT	CASTLLNTEAFF
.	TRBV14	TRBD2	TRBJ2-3	TGTGCCAGCAGCCCTGCGGGGGGCACAGATACGCAGTATTTT	CASSPAGGTDTQYF
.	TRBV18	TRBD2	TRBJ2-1	TGTGCCAGCTCACCATCCATCGCTAGCGGTCTGCAGCTGAATGAGCAGTTCTTC	CASSPSIASGLQLNEQFF
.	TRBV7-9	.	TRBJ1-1	TGTGCCAGCAGCTTAGTGGCCAGCGGGAACACTGAAGCTTTCTTT	CASSLVASGNTEAFF
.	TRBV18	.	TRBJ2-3	TGTGCCAGCTCGTTAGCGGATACGCAGTATTTT	CASSLADTQYF
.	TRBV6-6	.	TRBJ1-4	TGTGCCAGCAGTCTCACTGGGGAGGAGGCCGCAACTAATGAAAAACTGTTTTTT	CASSLTGEEAATNEKLFF
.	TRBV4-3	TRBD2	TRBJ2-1	TGCGCCAGCAGCCAAGAAGGGCTAGCGGGAGAGGGATCCTACAATGAGCAGTTCTTC	CASSQEGLAGEGSYNEQFF
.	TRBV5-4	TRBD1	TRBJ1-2	TGTGCCAGCAGATTAGGGGGCAGGGAGGATTATGGCTACACCTTC	CASRLGGREDYGYTF
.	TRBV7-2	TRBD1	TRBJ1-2	TGTGCCAGCAGCTTACAGGGGGTAGGGTATGGCTACACCTTC	CASSLQGVGYGYTF
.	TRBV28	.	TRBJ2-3	TGTGCCAGCAATAGTGCGGGGGCAGACACAGATACGCAGTATTTT	CASNSAGADTDTQYF
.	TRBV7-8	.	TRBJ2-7	TGTGCCAGCAGCTTAGGTGGAGGAGGGAACGAGCAGTACTTC	CASSLGGGGNEQYF
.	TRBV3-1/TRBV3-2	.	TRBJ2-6	TGTGCCAGCAGCCAACAGGCTGCTCGTCGTGGGGCCAACGTCCTGACTTTC	CASSQQAARRGANVLTF
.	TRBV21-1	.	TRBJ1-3	TGTGCCAGCCCTTCAGGGGGGGACAGGGGGTTTTTTGGAAACACCATATATTTT	CASPSGGDRGFFGNTIYF
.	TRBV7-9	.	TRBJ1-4	TGTGCCAGCTTGAGGGTTGCGAATGAAAAACTGTTTTTT	CASLRVANEKLFF
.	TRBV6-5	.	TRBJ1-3	TGTGCCAGCTCGCAAACAGGGCCCTCTGGAAACACCATATATTTT	CASSQTGPSGNTIYF
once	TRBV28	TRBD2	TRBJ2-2	TGTGCCAGCAGCCGGGGGGGGCCCACCGGGGAGCTGTTTTTT	CASSRGGPTGELFF
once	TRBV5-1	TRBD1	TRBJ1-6	TGCGCCAGCAGAATGGACAGGGGGCCTTCACCCCTCCACTTT	CASRMDRGPSPLHF
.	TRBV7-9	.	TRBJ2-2	TGTGCCAGCAGCTCCTTCGGGGGTGGGACCGGGGAGCTGTTTTTT	CASSSFGGGTGELFF
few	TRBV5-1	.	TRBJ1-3	TGCGCCAGCAGCCTGAAAGGGGAACCTGGAAACACCATATATTTT	CASSLKGEPGNTIYF
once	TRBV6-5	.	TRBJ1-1	TGTGCCAGCAGTTACTCGCCCACAGGTCCTGAAGCTTTCTTT	CASSYSPTGPEAFF
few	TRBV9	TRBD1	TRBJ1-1	TGTGCCAGCAGCGTAGGGACAGGGGGCACTGAAGCTTTCTTT	CASSVGTGGTEAFF
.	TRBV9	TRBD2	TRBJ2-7	TGTGCCAGCAGCGTATCTCCGGGACTAGCGGGGAGCTCCTACGAGCAGTACTTC	CASSVSPGLAGSSYEQYF
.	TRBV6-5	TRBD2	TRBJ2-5	TGTGCCAGCAGGCAAAACGGGGGGAACCAAGAGACCCAGTACTTC	CASRQNGGNQETQYF
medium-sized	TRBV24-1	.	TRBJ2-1	TGTGCCACCAGTGATCCCAAGGGGGCGGGGACCTACAATGAGCAGTTCTTC	CATSDPKGAGTYNEQFF
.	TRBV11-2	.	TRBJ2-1	TGTGCCAGCAGCTCCTCCATTGAGGGCGGGCGACACCGTGAGCAGTTCTTC	CASSSSIEGGRHREQFF
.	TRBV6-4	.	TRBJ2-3	TGTGCCAGCAGTGACGATGCTAGCTCTACAGATACGCAGTATTTT	CASSDDASSTDTQYF
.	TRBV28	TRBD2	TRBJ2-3	TGTGCCAGCAGTCTTACTAGCGGGGGGGCCAGAGATACGCAGTATTTT	CASSLTSGGARDTQYF
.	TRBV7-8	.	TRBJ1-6	TGTGCCAGCAGCCCCCCGGGGAACACCCTCCACTTT	CASSPPGNTLHF
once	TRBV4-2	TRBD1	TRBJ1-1	TGTGCCAGCAGCCCCGGGACAGGAGCCTTTGAAGCTTTCTTT	CASSPGTGAFEAFF
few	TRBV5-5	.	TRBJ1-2	TGTGCCAGCAGCTTCAGGGGAAATGGCTATGGCTACACCTTC	CASSFRGNGYGYTF